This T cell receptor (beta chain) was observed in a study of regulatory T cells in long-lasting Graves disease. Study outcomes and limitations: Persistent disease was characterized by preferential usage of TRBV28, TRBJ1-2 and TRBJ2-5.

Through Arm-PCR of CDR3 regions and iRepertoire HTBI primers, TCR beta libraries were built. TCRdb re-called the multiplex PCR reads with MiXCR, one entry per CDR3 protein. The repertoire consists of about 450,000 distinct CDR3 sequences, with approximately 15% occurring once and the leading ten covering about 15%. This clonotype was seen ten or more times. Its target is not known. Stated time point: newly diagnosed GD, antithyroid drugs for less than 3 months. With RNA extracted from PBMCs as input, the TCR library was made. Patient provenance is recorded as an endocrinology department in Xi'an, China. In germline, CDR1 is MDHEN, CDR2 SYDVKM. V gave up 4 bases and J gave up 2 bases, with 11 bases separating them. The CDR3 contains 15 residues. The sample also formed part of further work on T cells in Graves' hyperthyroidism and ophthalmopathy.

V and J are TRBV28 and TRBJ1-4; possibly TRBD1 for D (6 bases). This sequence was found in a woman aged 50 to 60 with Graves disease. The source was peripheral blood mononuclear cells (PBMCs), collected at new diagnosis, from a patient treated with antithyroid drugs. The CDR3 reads CASSSGQFTNEKLFF. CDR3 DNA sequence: TGTGCCAGCAGTTCCGGACAGTTCACTAATGAAAAACTGTTTTTT.